A selection of T cell receptor beta chains follows, all from one sample in a study of blood T cell repertoires in COVID-19. TCRdb keeps only in-frame clones here, not all; method: immunoSEQ multiplex PCR. The sample has roughly 330,000 clones, roughly 86% seen once. The sequenced material came from PBMCs or T cells enriched from blood (not recorded which). These receptor sequences come from a young woman who had recovered from COVID-19. Both conserved end residues are part of each CDR3. D genes are given only for firm matches. Only part of the rows carry a size: once, few, many, or a class if the clone is expanded.

TRBJ1-3,NA,TRBV29-1,NA,TGCAGCGTTGCAGGGTCGTCTGGAAACACCATATATTTT,CSVAGSSGNTIYF
TRBJ1-1,NA,TRBV27,TRBD1,TGTGCCAGCAGTTCCATTGGACAGGGTGGAACTGAAGCTTTCTTT,CASSSIGQGGTEAFF
TRBJ1-2,once,TRBV11-2,NA,TGTGCCAGCAGCCCCCCCCTGGGGCGGATTAACTATGGCTACACCTTC,CASSPPLGRINYGYTF
TRBJ1-1,NA,TRBV18,NA,TGTGCCAGCTCAAACGGGGGGACTGAAGCTTTCTTT,CASSNGGTEAFF
TRBJ2-7,NA,TRBV5-6,TRBD1,TGTGCCAGCAGCACCGACAGGGCCTACGAGCAGTACTTC,CASSTDRAYEQYF
TRBJ1-1,NA,TRBV4-1,NA,TGCGCCAGCAGCCCCACCCCCGTCGGGGTCGAGAACACTGAAGCTTTCTTT,CASSPTPVGVENTEAFF
TRBJ2-4,NA,TRBV4-2,TRBD1,TGTGCCAGCAGCCAAGACGGGGACAGTATTCAGTACTTC,CASSQDGDSIQYF
TRBJ1-1,NA,TRBV12-3/TRBV12-4,TRBD1,TGTGCCAGTCTACAGGGGTTGGGGACTGAAGCTTTCTTT,CASLQGLGTEAFF
TRBJ1-1,NA,TRBV18,NA,TGTGCCAGCTCACCCCAATTGAGTAGTTTGGAAGCTTTCTTT,CASSPQLSSLEAFF
TRBJ1-1,NA,TRBV5-8,NA,TGTGCCAGCAGCTGGGGCAAATCTGAAGCTTTCTTT,CASSWGKSEAFF
TRBJ2-1,NA,TRBV6-5,TRBD1,TGTGCCAGCAGAAGGACAGGGGAACCCTACAATGAGCAGTTCTTC,CASRRTGEPYNEQFF
TRBJ1-1,NA,TRBV7-2,NA,TGTGCCAGCAACCCTACAGGCAACACTGAAGCTTTCTTT,CASNPTGNTEAFF
TRBJ1-6,once,TRBV7-8,NA,TGTGCCAGCAGCTTCCAACCCGCGGGAAGTAATTCACCCCTCCACTTT,CASSFQPAGSNSPLHF
TRBJ2-5,NA,TRBV7-3,NA,TGTGCCAGCACCGGTTTGGGCAATTCCCCCCGGGAGACCCAGTACTTC,CASTGLGNSPRETQYF
TRBJ2-1,NA,TRBV5-1,NA,TGCGCCAGCAGCCCCGGGATTAGAGACGCCAATGAGCAGTTCTTC,CASSPGIRDANEQFF
TRBJ1-2,once,TRBV5-1,TRBD1,TGCGCCAGCAGCTTGAGGGACAGGGTCTATGGCTACACCTTC,CASSLRDRVYGYTF
TRBJ1-2,once,TRBV6-5,TRBD1,TGTGCCAGTAGGCAAGACAGGGGCTACTATGGCTACACCTTC,CASRQDRGYYGYTF
TRBJ1-4,many,TRBV7-2,NA,TGTGCCAGCAGCTTAGGTTACGTCGGTGAAAAACTGTTTTTT,CASSLGYVGEKLFF
TRBJ2-5,NA,TRBV25-1,NA,TGTGCCAGCAGCCGAGGGTTAGTACGGTCCCAAGAGACCCAGTACTTC,CASSRGLVRSQETQYF
TRBJ2-1,NA,TRBV5-8,TRBD1,TGTGCCAGCAGTTTGGAACAGGGGAGTTCCTACAATGAGCAGTTCTTC,CASSLEQGSSYNEQFF
TRBJ1-4,NA,TRBV10-1,NA,TGCGCCAGCAGTGAGTCGGGTGGGTGGGCCAGCCGATTAATCGAGAAACTGTTTTTT,CASSESGGWASRLIEKLFF
TRBJ1-2,NA,TRBV19,TRBD1,TGTGCCAGTAGTATGTCGTCGGCAGGGGGCTATGGCTACACCTTC,CASSMSSAGGYGYTF
TRBJ1-2,NA,TRBV14,TRBD1,TGTGCCAGCAGCCGACAGGGGTTAGCTAACTATGGCTACACCTTC,CASSRQGLANYGYTF
TRBJ2-7,NA,TRBV9,TRBD1,TGTGCCAGCAGCGTTTCTACAGGGGTGTCCGAGCAGTACTTC,CASSVSTGVSEQYF
TRBJ1-2,NA,TRBV6-4,NA,TGTGCCAGCAGTGAGACTGGGACAAGTCTTCCCTATGGCTACACCTTC,CASSETGTSLPYGYTF
TRBJ1-2,NA,TRBV5-1,NA,TGCGCCAGCAGCTTGGCTGACGGGCAGGGTAACTATGGCTACACCTTC,CASSLADGQGNYGYTF
TRBJ1-4,NA,TRBV7-6,NA,TGTGCCAGCAGCTTCGATAACAGGGCTTCAGGGGAAAAACTGTTTTTT,CASSFDNRASGEKLFF
TRBJ2-5,NA,TRBV15,TRBD1,TGTGCCACCAGCATACCGACAGGGACGAAAGAGACCCAGTACTTC,CATSIPTGTKETQYF
TRBJ1-2,NA,TRBV3-1/TRBV3-2,NA,TGTGCCAGCAGCCTCCCGGGGCAGGGAGGTTATGGCTACACCTTC,CASSLPGQGGYGYTF
TRBJ1-1,NA,TRBV18,TRBD1,TGTGCCAGCTCACCGATTGGGACAGGGGAAATGAACACTGAAGCTTTCTTT,CASSPIGTGEMNTEAFF
TRBJ2-3,few,TRBV3-1/TRBV3-2,NA,TGTGCCAGCAGTCTCGGACAGCTTAGCACAGATACGCAGTATTTT,CASSLGQLSTDTQYF
TRBJ2-2,NA,TRBV5-1,NA,TGCGCCAGCAGCTTGGTAGCAGGGGTCAACACCGGGGAGCTGTTTTTT,CASSLVAGVNTGELFF
TRBJ1-2,NA,TRBV19,TRBD1,TGTGCCAGTAGGTTCGGGGACAGGGGAACCTATGGCTACACCTTC,CASRFGDRGTYGYTF
TRBJ1-2,NA,TRBV21-1,NA,TGTGCCAGCAAGGAGAAAGAAGGCTACACCTTC,CASKEKEGYTF
TRBJ2-2,NA,TRBV14,TRBD1,TGTGCCAGCAGCCACCCGACAGGGATGGCCACCGGGGAGCTGTTTTTT,CASSHPTGMATGELFF
TRBJ2-7,NA,TRBV27,NA,TGTGCCAGCAGTTTATACAGGGGGGGGGACGAGCAGTACTTC,CASSLYRGGDEQYF
TRBJ2-7,NA,TRBV4-2,NA,TGTGCCAGCAGCCAAGGAGGACTCTCCTACGAGCAGTACTTC,CASSQGGLSYEQYF
TRBJ1-1,NA,TRBV2,TRBD1,TGTGCCAATGGGGGACAGGGGGTTAAGATAACTGAAGCTTTCTTT,CANGGQGVKITEAFF
TRBJ2-3,NA,TRBV19,NA,TGTGCCAGTAGTAATGCCGCCAGGGCTACAGATACGCAGTATTTT,CASSNAARATDTQYF
TRBJ2-5,NA,TRBV4-1,TRBD2,TGCGCCAGCAGCCATCGAGACGGGGGGCAAGAGACCCAGTACTTC,CASSHRDGGQETQYF
TRBJ2-1,once,TRBV10-3,TRBD1,TGTGCCATCAGCGGACTGGGACAGGGGGCCTACAATGAGCAGTTCTTC,CAISGLGQGAYNEQFF
TRBJ1-4,NA,TRBV5-1,NA,TGCGCCAGCAGCTTGGGGCGGCTGAGTTCATATGATAATGAAAAACTGTTTTTT,CASSLGRLSSYDNEKLFF
TRBJ1-5,NA,TRBV19,TRBD1,TGTGCCAGTACTCGGGACAGGGGGCTGGATCAGCCCCAGCATTTT,CASTRDRGLDQPQHF
TRBJ2-7,NA,TRBV6-2/TRBV6-3,TRBD2,TGTGCCAGCAGTCAATGGCGGGGGGCCCCCGAGCAGTACTTC,CASSQWRGAPEQYF
TRBJ1-6,NA,TRBV27,TRBD1,TGTGCCAGCAAGCCTGGGACAGGGTGGTCACCCCTCCACTTT,CASKPGTGWSPLHF
TRBJ1-1,NA,TRBV30,NA,TGTGCCTGGAGTCGGGATTTGGCTGAAGCTTTCTTT,CAWSRDLAEAFF
TRBJ2-2,NA,TRBV7-2,TRBD2,TGTGCCAGCACCTTAGGAGGACTAGCGGGGGGGGACACCGGGGAGCTGTTTTTT,CASTLGGLAGGDTGELFF
TRBJ1-5,NA,TRBV7-8,TRBD1,TGTGCCAGCAGCCAACAGGGGGAAGGTATCAATCAGCCCCAGCATTTT,CASSQQGEGINQPQHF
TRBJ2-1,NA,TRBV19,TRBD2,TGTGCCAGTAACGGAGTCGCGGGGGGGAGGCGCGAGCAGTTCTTC,CASNGVAGGRREQFF
TRBJ2-2,NA,TRBV15,NA,TGTGCCACCAGCAGAGATCATTTGAGTGAGGAGCTGTTTTTT,CATSRDHLSEELFF
TRBJ1-4,NA,TRBV2,NA,TGTGCCAGCAGTGTTCAGGGTTCTAATGAAAAACTGTTTTTT,CASSVQGSNEKLFF
TRBJ2-5,NA,TRBV11-2,TRBD2,TGTGCCAGCAGCCCCCCGGGACTAGCGGGGGGACGGGAGACCCAGTACTTC,CASSPPGLAGGRETQYF
TRBJ1-4,NA,TRBV3-1/TRBV3-2,TRBD1,TGTGCCAGCAGCCAAGAGGGACAGGGTAATGAAAAACTGTTTTTT,CASSQEGQGNEKLFF
TRBJ2-1,NA,TRBV3-1/TRBV3-2,TRBD2,TGTGCCAGCAGCCAAGGGGTCGGTCTGCGGGGGGCCCTATACAATGAGCAGTTCTTC,CASSQGVGLRGALYNEQFF
TRBJ1-3,few,TRBV28,NA,TGTGCCAGCGGGGGGGGGACAACAGGGCGTGGAAACACCATATATTTT,CASGGGTTGRGNTIYF